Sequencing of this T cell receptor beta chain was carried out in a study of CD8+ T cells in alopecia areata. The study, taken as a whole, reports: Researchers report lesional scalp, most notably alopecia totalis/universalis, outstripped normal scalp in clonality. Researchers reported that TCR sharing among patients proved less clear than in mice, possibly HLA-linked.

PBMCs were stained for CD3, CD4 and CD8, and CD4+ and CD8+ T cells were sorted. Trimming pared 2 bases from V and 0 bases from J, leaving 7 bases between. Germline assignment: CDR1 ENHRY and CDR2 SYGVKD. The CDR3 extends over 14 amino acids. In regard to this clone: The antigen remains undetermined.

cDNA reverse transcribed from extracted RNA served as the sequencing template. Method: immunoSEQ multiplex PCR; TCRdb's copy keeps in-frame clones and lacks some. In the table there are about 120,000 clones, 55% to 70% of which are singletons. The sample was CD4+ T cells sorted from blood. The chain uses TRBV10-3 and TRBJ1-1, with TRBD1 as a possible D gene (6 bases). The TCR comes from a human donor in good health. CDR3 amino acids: CAISETGMNTEAFF. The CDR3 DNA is TGTGCCATCAGTGAGACAGGGATGAACACTGAAGCTTTCTTT.